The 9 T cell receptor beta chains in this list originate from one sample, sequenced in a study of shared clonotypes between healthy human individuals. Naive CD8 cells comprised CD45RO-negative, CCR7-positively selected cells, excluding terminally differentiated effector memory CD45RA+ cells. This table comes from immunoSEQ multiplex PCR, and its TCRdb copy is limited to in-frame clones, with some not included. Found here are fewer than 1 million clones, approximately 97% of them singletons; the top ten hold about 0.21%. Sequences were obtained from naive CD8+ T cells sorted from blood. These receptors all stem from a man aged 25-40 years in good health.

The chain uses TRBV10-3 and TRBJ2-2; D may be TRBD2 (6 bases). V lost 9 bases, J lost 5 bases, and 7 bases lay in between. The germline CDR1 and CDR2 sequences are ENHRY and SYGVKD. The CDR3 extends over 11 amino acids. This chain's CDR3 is CAIGGTGELFF. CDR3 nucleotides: TGTGCCATTGGGGGGACCGGGGAGCTGTTTTTT.

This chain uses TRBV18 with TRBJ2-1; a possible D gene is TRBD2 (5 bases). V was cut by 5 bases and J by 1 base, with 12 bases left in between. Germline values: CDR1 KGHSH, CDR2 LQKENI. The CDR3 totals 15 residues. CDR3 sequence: CASSFDYASYNEQFF. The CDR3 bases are TGTGCCAGCTCATTCGACTACGCGTCCTACAATGAGCAGTTCTTC.

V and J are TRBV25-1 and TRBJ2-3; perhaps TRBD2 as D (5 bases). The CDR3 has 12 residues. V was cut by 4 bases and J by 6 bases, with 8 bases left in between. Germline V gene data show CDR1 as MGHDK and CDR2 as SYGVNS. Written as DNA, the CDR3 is TGTGCCAGCAGTGCCCCTAGCGATACGCAGTATTTT. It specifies CASSAPSDTQYF.

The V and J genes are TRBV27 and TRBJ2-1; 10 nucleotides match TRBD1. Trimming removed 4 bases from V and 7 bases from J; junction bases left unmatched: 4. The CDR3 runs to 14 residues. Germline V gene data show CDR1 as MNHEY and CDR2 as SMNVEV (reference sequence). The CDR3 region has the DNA TGTGCCAGCAGTTCAGGACAGGGGGGGAATGAGCAGTTCTTC. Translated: CASSSGQGGNEQFF.

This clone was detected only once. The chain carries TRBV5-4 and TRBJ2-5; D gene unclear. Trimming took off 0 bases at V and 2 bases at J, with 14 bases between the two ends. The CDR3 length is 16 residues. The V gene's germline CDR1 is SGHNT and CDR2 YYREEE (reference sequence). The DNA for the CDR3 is TGTGCCAGCAGCTTGGTTCCGGATCTCCCTCAAGAGACCCAGTACTTC. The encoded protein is CASSLVPDLPQETQYF.

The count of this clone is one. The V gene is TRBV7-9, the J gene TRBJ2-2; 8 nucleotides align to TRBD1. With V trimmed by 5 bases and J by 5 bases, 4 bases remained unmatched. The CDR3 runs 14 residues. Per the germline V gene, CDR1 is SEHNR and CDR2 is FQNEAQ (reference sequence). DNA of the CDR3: TGTGCCAGCAGCCTCGGACAGGGAACCGGGGAGCTGTTTTTT. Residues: CASSLGQGTGELFF.

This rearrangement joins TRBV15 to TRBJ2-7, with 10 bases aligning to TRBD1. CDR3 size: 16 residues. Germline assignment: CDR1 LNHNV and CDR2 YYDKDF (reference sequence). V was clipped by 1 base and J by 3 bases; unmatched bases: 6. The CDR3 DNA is TGTGCCACCAGCAGAGGCTCGGGGACAGGGGACTACGAGCAGTACTTC. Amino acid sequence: CATSRGSGTGDYEQYF.

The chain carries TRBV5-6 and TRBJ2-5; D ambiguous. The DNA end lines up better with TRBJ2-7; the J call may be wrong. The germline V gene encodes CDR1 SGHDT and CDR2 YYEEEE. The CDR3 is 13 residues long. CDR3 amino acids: CASSLGSSYEQYF. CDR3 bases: TGTGCCAGCAGCTTGGGGAGCTCCTACGAGCAGTACTTC.

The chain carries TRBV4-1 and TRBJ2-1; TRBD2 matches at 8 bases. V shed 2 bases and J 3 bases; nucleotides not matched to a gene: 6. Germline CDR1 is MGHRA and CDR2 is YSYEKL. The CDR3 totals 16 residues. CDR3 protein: CASSQMISGDYNEQFF. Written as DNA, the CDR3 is TGCGCCAGCAGCCAAATGATTAGCGGGGACTACAATGAGCAGTTCTTC.